One and the same sample provided the 2 T cell receptor beta chains below, sequenced in a study of blood T cell repertoires in COVID-19. TCRdb keeps only in-frame clones here, not all; method: immunoSEQ multiplex PCR. The sample carries roughly 80,000 clones, 84% recorded once. The sequencing sample was made of peripheral blood. Every receptor here comes from a man aged 50-59 years with acute or convalescent COVID-19.

The chain carries TRBV27 and TRBJ2-7; 7 bases line up with TRBD2. The CDR3 spans 14 residues. Looked up from germline, CDR1 is MNHEY and CDR2 is SMNVEV (reference sequence). V shed 0 bases, J shed 4 bases, and the junction held 3 bases outside the gene matches. The CDR3 region is CASSLSEAGYEQYF. The DNA for the CDR3 is TGTGCCAGCAGTTTATCTGAAGCGGGGTACGAGCAGTACTTC.

A few counts support this clone. Given a much more abundant clone one base away, this may be a read error. The J gene is TRBJ2-5, the V gene TRBV11-3; TRBD2 agrees at 7 bases. Trimming took 3 bases from V and 5 from J; bases not matched to a gene: 3. The CDR3 totals 13 residues. Per the germline V gene, CDR1 is SGHNT and CDR2 is YENEEA. The CDR3 DNA sequence: TGTGCCAGCAGCTTCGACGGGGGGGAGACCCAGTACTTC. Protein product: CASSFDGGETQYF.